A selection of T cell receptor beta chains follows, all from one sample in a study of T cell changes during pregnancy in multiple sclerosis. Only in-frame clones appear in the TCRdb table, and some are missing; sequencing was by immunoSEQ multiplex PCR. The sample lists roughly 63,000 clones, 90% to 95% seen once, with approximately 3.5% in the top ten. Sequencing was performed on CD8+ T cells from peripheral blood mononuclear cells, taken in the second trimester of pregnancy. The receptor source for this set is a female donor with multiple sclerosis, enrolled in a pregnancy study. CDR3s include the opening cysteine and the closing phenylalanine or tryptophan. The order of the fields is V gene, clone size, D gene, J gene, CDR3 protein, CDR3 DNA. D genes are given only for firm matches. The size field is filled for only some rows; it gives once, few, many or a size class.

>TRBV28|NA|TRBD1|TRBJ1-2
CASSLRGNVGYGYTF
TGTGCCAGCAGCCTCAGGGGGAATGTGGGCTATGGCTACACCTTC
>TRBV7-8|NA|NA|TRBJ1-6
CASSPRGQYISPLHF
TGTGCCAGCAGCCCCCGGGGACAATATATTTCACCCCTCCACTTT
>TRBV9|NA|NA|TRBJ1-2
CASRDTGSYGYTF
TGTGCCAGCAGAGATACAGGGAGCTATGGCTACACCTTC
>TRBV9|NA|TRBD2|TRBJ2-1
CASGAGSYNEQFF
TGTGCCAGCGGAGCGGGATCCTACAATGAGCAGTTCTTC
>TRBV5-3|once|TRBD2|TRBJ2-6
CARSRRTSGDGANVLTF
TGTGCCAGAAGCAGGAGGACTAGCGGGGACGGGGCCAACGTCCTGACTTTC
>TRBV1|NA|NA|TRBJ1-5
CTSSDGTGCNQPQHF
TGCACCAGCAGCGACGGGACAGGTTGCAATCAGCCCCAGCATTTT
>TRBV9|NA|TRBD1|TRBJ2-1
CASSARQGAYNEQFF
TGTGCCAGCAGCGCCCGACAGGGGGCCTACAATGAGCAGTTCTTC
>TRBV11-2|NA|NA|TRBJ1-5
CASSLQGNSNQPQHF
TGTGCCAGCAGCTTACAGGGAAATAGCAATCAGCCCCAGCATTTT
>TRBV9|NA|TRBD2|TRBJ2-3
CASSAEGRGGRADTQYF
TGTGCCAGCAGCGCCGAGGGGCGGGGGGGCCGCGCAGATACGCAGTATTTT
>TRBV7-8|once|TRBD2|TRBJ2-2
CASSSGWTSGRANTGELFF
TGTGCCAGCAGCTCCGGCTGGACTAGCGGGAGGGCGAACACCGGGGAGCTGTTTTTT
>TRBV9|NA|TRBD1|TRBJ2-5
CASSIGTGYQETQYF
TGTGCCAGCAGCATTGGGACAGGGTACCAAGAGACCCAGTACTTC
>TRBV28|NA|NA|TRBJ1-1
CASSLYGTEAFF
TGTGCCAGCAGTTTATACGGGACTGAAGCTTTCTTT
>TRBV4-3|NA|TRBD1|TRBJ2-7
CASSQERQGTYEQYF
TGCGCCAGCAGCCAAGAACGACAGGGAACCTACGAGCAGTACTTC
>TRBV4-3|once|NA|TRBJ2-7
CASSQDAGVLYEQYF
TGCGCCAGCAGCCAAGACGCAGGGGTGCTCTACGAGCAGTACTTC
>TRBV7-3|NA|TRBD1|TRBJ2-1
CASSAGQGWYNEQFF
TGTGCCAGCAGCGCCGGACAGGGATGGTACAATGAGCAGTTCTTC
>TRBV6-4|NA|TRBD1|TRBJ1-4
CASSPGGLGEKLFF
TGTGCCAGCAGCCCAGGGGGGCTTGGTGAAAAACTGTTTTTT
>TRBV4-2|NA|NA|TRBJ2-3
CASSQALVFGSFTDTQYF
TGTGCCAGCAGCCAAGCCCTGGTGTTCGGTTCCTTCACAGATACGCAGTATTTT
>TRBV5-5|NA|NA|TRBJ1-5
CASSLEQGYNQPQHF
TGTGCCAGCAGCTTGGAACAGGGATACAATCAGCCCCAGCATTTT
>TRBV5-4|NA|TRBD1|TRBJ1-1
CASAGGLNTEAFF
TGTGCCAGCGCAGGGGGTTTGAACACTGAAGCTTTCTTT
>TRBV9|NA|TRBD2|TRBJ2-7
CASSGRVGTSDEQYF
TGTGCCAGCAGCGGACGGGTCGGGACTAGCGACGAGCAGTACTTC
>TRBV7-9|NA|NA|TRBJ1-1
CASRPAGWGRNTEAFF
TGTGCCAGCAGACCGGCGGGGTGGGGAAGGAACACTGAAGCTTTCTTT
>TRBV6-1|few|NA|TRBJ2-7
CASSDDRGSAYEQYF
TGTGCCAGCAGTGATGATCGGGGGTCAGCCTACGAGCAGTACTTC
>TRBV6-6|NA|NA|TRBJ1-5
CASSYGDNNQPQHF
TGTGCCAGCAGTTACGGGGACAACAATCAGCCCCAGCATTTT
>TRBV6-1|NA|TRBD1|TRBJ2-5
CASRWTGEGETQYF
TGTGCCAGCCGGTGGACAGGAGAGGGAGAGACCCAGTACTTC
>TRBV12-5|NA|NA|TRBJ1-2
CASGTWHDYGYTF
TGTGCTAGTGGGACTTGGCATGACTATGGCTACACCTTC
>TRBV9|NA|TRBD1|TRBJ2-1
CASSDGQVLYNEQFF
TGTGCCAGCAGCGACGGACAGGTCCTATACAATGAGCAGTTCTTC
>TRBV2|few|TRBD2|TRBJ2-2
CASSEAGAGEWGNTGELFF
TGTGCCAGCAGTGAAGCAGGAGCGGGAGAGTGGGGAAACACCGGGGAGCTGTTTTTT
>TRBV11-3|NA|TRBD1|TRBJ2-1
CASSPGTGGHEQFF
TGTGCCAGCAGTCCCGGGACAGGGGGCCATGAGCAGTTCTTC
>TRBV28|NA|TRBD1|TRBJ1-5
CASRTQGAYQPQHF
TGTGCCAGCAGAACTCAGGGGGCGTACCAGCCCCAGCATTTT
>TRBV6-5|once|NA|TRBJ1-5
CASSYSPPPNQPQHF
TGTGCCAGCAGTTACTCCCCCCCTCCGAATCAGCCCCAGCATTTT
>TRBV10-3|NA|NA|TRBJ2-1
CAISEWASYNEQFF
TGTGCCATCAGTGAGTGGGCCTCCTACAATGAGCAGTTCTTC
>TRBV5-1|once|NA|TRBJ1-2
CASSLASGRRPDNYGYTF
TGCGCCAGCAGCTTGGCCTCGGGGAGGCGGCCGGATAACTATGGCTACACCTTC
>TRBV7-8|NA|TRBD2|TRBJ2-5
CASSPWTSGRIGETQYF
TGTGCCAGCAGCCCGTGGACTAGCGGGAGAATAGGAGAGACCCAGTACTTC
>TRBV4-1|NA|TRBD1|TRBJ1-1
CASSRRQGTEAFF
TGCGCCAGCAGCCGCAGACAGGGCACTGAAGCTTTCTTT
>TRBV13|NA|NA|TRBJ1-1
CASSLLPGMGTEAFF
TGTGCCAGCAGCTTACTTCCAGGGATGGGGACTGAAGCTTTCTTT
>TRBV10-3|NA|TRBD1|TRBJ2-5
CAISEDRVETQYF
TGTGCCATCAGTGAGGACAGGGTCGAGACCCAGTACTTC
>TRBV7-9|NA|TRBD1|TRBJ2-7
CASVQDRGFYEQYF
TGTGCCAGCGTACAAGACAGGGGGTTCTACGAGCAGTACTTC
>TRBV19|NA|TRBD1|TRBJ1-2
CASSQGATGYTF
TGTGCCAGTAGCCAGGGGGCCACGGGCTACACCTTC
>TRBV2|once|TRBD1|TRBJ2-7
CASGGQGGYEQYF
TGTGCCAGCGGGGGACAGGGGGGTTACGAGCAGTACTTC
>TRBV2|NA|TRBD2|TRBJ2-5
CASSGIGGQETQYF
TGTGCCAGCAGCGGGATCGGGGGGCAAGAGACCCAGTACTTC
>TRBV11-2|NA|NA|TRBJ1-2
CASSLGQVYGYTF
TGTGCCAGCAGCTTAGGACAGGTCTATGGCTACACCTTC
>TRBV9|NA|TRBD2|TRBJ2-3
CASSTPLLAGDTDTQYF
TGTGCCAGCAGCACCCCCCTCCTAGCGGGAGACACAGATACGCAGTATTTT
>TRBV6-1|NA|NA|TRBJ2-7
CASSESLRVSSYEQYF
TGTGCCAGCAGTGAATCACTTCGGGTTTCCTCCTACGAGCAGTACTTC
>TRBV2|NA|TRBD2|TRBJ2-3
CASSGLASGSLSTDTQYF
TGTGCCAGCAGTGGGTTGGCTAGCGGGAGCCTCAGCACAGATACGCAGTATTTT
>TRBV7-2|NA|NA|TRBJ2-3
CASSPRPRSATDTQYF
TGTGCCAGCAGCCCTCGCCCCAGGTCAGCCACAGATACGCAGTATTTT
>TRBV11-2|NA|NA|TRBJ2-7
CASSLGQVSYEQYF
TGTGCCAGCAGCTTAGGGCAAGTCTCCTACGAGCAGTACTTC
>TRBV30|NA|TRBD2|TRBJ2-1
CAWSSGTPYNEQFF
TGTGCCTGGAGTAGCGGGACCCCCTACAATGAGCAGTTCTTC
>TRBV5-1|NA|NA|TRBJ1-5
CASSFLSPLNRCNQPQHF
TGCGCCAGCAGCTTCCTATCTCCGCTAAACAGGTGTAATCAGCCCCAGCATTTT
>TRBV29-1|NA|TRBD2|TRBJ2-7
CSASPSSGRSPYEQYF
TGCAGTGCCAGCCCCTCTAGCGGAAGAAGCCCCTACGAGCAGTACTTC
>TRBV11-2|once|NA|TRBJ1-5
CASSLGLYQPQHF
TGTGCCAGCAGCCTGGGACTGTATCAGCCCCAGCATTTT
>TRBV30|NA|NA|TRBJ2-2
CAWSVEGTGELFF
TGTGCCTGGAGTGTAGAGGGCACCGGGGAGCTGTTTTTT
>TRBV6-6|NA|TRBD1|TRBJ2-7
CATNEGQFYEQYF
TGTGCCACCAACGAGGGACAGTTCTACGAGCAGTACTTC
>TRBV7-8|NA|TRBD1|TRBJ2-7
CASSMRTGGFHEQYF
TGTGCCAGCAGCATGCGGACAGGGGGCTTTCACGAGCAGTACTTC
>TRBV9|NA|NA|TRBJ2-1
CASSVVGASSYNEQFF
TGTGCCAGCAGCGTAGTGGGAGCGAGCTCCTACAATGAGCAGTTCTTC
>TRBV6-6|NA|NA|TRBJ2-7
CASSSSDTYEQYF
TGTGCCAGCAGTTCCAGTGATACCTACGAGCAGTACTTC
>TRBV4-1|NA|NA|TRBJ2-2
CASSQVRNTGELFF
TGCGCCAGCAGCCAAGTCCGGAACACCGGGGAGCTGTTTTTT
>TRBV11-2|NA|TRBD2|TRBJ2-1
CASSLGTSGGNEQFF
TGTGCCAGCAGCTTAGGGACTAGCGGAGGGAATGAGCAGTTCTTC
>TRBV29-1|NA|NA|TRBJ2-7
CSARTPDSYEQYF
TGCAGCGCCCGGACACCTGATTCCTACGAGCAGTACTTC
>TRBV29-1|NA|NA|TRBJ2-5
CSVPGEGVQETQYF
TGCAGCGTCCCCGGAGAGGGGGTACAAGAGACCCAGTACTTC
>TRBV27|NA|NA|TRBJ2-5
CASSPSYQETQYF
TGTGCCAGCAGTCCTTCGTACCAAGAGACCCAGTACTTC